The 29 T cell receptor beta chains presented below share a single source sample, sequenced in a study of early T cells in non-severe SARS-CoV-2 infection (dated by TCRdb to the early 2020s). The library was built by means of 5' RACE. Sequencing instrument: NextSeq 500. The public reads were reanalyzed by TCRdb: fastp trimming at Q25, MiXCR alignment, in-frame beta chains only. Entries are consolidated by CDR3 protein sequence, retaining the most common genes and DNA. This sample has more than 50,000 distinct CDR3 sequences in its table, and roughly 12% of those were observed once. Jointly, the top ten make up 2% to 3% of the sample. The sequencing used whole blood, collected at baseline. These receptors all come from an adult who was a healthcare worker with PCR-confirmed SARS-CoV-2 infection or an uninfected control (not recorded which).

There are a few counts of this clonotype. One end of the junction is discordant with germline, which a read error may explain. The CDR3 region has the DNA TGTGCCAGCAGCTTCAACCCGGGGACGCTCTACGAGCAATACTTC. It translates to CASSFNPGTLYEQYF. The chain is built from TRBV11-3 and TRBJ2-7; either TRBD1 or TRBD2 may supply D (5 bases each). The CDR3 extends over 15 amino acids. Germline V lookup: CDR1 SGHNT, CDR2 YENEEA.

This clonotype was counted a few times. Written as DNA, the CDR3 is TGTGCCAGCAGCTTAGGGCAGACTAACTATGGCTACACCTTC. It yields the protein CASSLGQTNYGYTF. The chain employs TRBV13 and TRBJ1-2; no clear D. The CDR3 runs 14 residues. The V gene lost 0 bases and the J gene lost 0 bases, with 5 bases spanning the gap. CDR1 PRHDT and CDR2 FYEKMQ come from the germline V gene (reference sequence).

This chain links TRBV27 with TRBJ2-3, with D uncertain. The CDR3 loop spans 14 amino acids. CDR1 is MNHEY, CDR2 SMNVEV, per germline (reference sequence). V shed 6 bases and J shed 4 bases, with 14 bases lying between them. The CDR3 protein is CASSGSVYPDTQYF. The CDR3 coding sequence is TGTGCCAGCAGCGGCTCAGTCTATCCAGATACGCAGTATTTT.

The chain has TRBV5-1 and TRBJ2-5; 8 bases agree with TRBD1. This CDR3 has 14 amino acids. V shed 4 bases and J 5 bases; nucleotides not matched to a gene: 7. Germline lookup yields CDR1 SGHRS and CDR2 YFSETQ. The CDR3 sequence: CASSPGQGEETQYF. CDR3 DNA sequence: TGCGCCAGCAGCCCTGGACAGGGCGAGGAGACCCAGTACTTC.

V usage is TRBV18 and J usage is TRBJ1-6; tentatively, D is TRBD1 (6 bases). CDR1 and CDR2 (germline): KGHSH, LQKENI. Trimming stripped 7 bases from V and 6 bases from J, with 10 bases between. The CDR3 spans 13 residues. The CDR3: CASYGQLNSPLHF. The CDR3 coding sequence is TGTGCCAGCTACGGACAGCTTAATTCACCCCTCCACTTT.

The chain joins TRBV5-1 to TRBJ2-5, with 7 bases fitting TRBD1. The CDR3 contains 14 residues. CDR1 is SGHRS, CDR2 YFSETQ, per germline. The V segment lost 4 bases and the J segment 2 bases; nucleotides outside the gene matches: 5. CDR3: CASSGGQRQETQYF. In DNA form, the CDR3 reads TGCGCCAGCAGCGGGGGACAGAGACAAGAGACCCAGTACTTC.

This clonotype was detected a few times. The CDR3 here is CASRRDGGPEAFF. As DNA, the CDR3 is TGTGCCAGCAGACGCGACGGCGGCCCTGAAGCTTTCTTT. The chain is built from TRBV7-2 and TRBJ1-1, with D uncertain. The CDR3 is 13 amino acids. Germline CDR1 and CDR2: SGHTA and FQGNSA. V dropped 6 bases and J dropped 6 bases, with 14 bases sitting between them.

A remark on this clonotype: A much larger clone differs from this one at a single base, so this may be a read error. This rearrangement joins TRBV6-6 to TRBJ1-1; 7 nucleotides line up with TRBD1. CDR1 and CDR2 (germline): MNHNY, SVGAGI (reference sequence). This CDR3 has 14 residues. CDR3 protein: CASRPGGTATEAYF. DNA of the CDR3: TGTGCCAGCAGGCCAGGGGGGACGGCCACTGAAGCTTACTTT.

The J gene is TRBJ1-2, the V gene TRBV5-1; a possible D gene is TRBD1 (6 bases). CDR1 SGHRS and CDR2 YFSETQ come from the germline V gene. The CDR3 has 16 amino acids. V was cut by 2 bases and J by 1 base, with 15 bases left in between. CDR3: CASSFSRGPNNYGYTF. CDR3 nucleotide sequence: TGCGCCAGCAGCTTTTCCCGGGGGCCCAATAACTATGGCTACACCTTC.

This clonotype was seen many times. CDR3 coding DNA: TGTGCCAGCAGTTCCCAGGGAGGCCGGGTAACCGGGGAGCTGTTTTTT. This gives the protein CASSSQGGRVTGELFF. V and J are TRBV12-3 or TRBV12-4 and TRBJ2-2; weak D call: TRBD2 (6 bases). V was cut by 4 bases and J by 5 bases, with 17 bases left in between. The CDR3 has 16 residues.

This clonotype was recorded at least ten times. The V gene is TRBV24-1, the J gene TRBJ2-1; 11 positions match TRBD2. The germline V gene encodes CDR1 KGHDR and CDR2 SFDVKD. CDR3 size: 16 residues. V shed 1 base and J 8 bases; nucleotides not matched to a gene: 6. Here the CDR3 DNA reads TGTGCCACCAGTGATTTTCGACTAGCGGGAATCCATGAGCAGTTCTTC. Encoded protein: CATSDFRLAGIHEQFF.

In its sample, this clonotype was seen a few times. V usage is TRBV6-2 or TRBV6-3 and J usage is TRBJ1-1; D is ambiguous. The CDR3 is 13 residues long. Germline lookup yields CDR1 MNHEY and CDR2 SVGEGT. V was clipped by 5 bases and J by 1 base, with 8 bases between them. As DNA, the CDR3 is TGTGCCAGCAGTCCCAGAGGGAACACTGAAGCTTTCTTT. Encoded protein: CASSPRGNTEAFF.

The table lists this clonotype with many counts. The chain links TRBV27 to TRBJ2-1; TRBD2 aligns across 11 bases. The junction had 3 bases not matched to a gene; V was cut back by 3 bases and J by 5 bases. Germline CDR1 reads MNHEY; CDR2 reads SMNVEV (reference sequence). The CDR3 contains 15 residues. The CDR3 is CASSLGTSGHNEQFF. The CDR3 DNA follows: TGTGCCAGCAGTTTGGGGACTAGCGGACACAATGAGCAGTTCTTC.

The gene calls are TRBV10-3 and TRBJ2-1; D unresolved. CDR3 length: 15 amino acids. Germline V gene lookup returns CDR1 ENHRY and CDR2 SYGVKD. V was clipped by 3 bases and J by 0 bases, with 9 bases between them. The CDR3 loop is CAISDETGSYNEQFF. For the CDR3, the DNA is TGTGCCATCAGTGACGAGACTGGCTCCTACAATGAGCAGTTCTTC.

V is TRBV11-2 and J is TRBJ2-7; 8 bases match TRBD1. Germline V gene lookup returns CDR1 SGHAT and CDR2 FQNNGV. This CDR3 has 15 residues. The junction had 12 bases not matched to a gene; V was cut back by 7 bases and J by 4 bases. The CDR3 DNA sequence: TGTGCCAGCACCTCCCGACAGGGGCACTATTACGAGCAGTACTTC. It is translated as CASTSRQGHYYEQYF.

The gene calls are TRBV7-2 and TRBJ1-5; 9 bases agree with TRBD1. Per the germline V gene, CDR1 is SGHTA and CDR2 is FQGNSA. This CDR3 is 19 amino acids long. J lost 5 bases, V lost 5 bases, and 19 bases had no gene match. This chain's CDR3 is CASSVIATGGRGPYQPQHF. CDR3 DNA sequence: TGTGCCAGCAGCGTTATAGCTACAGGGGGCCGGGGGCCGTATCAGCCCCAGCATTTT.

This clonotype has just a few counts. This chain connects TRBV20-1 to TRBJ2-2, with 10 positions matching TRBD2. The CDR3 is made up of 16 amino acids. V lost 0 bases to trimming and J lost 7 bases; unmatched junction nucleotides: 8. CDR1 and CDR2 from the germline V gene are DFQATT and SNEGSKA (reference sequence). CDR3: CSARDSSGRAFGELFF. DNA of the CDR3: TGCAGTGCTAGAGATAGCAGCGGGAGGGCCTTCGGGGAGCTGTTTTTT.

The chain links TRBV28 to TRBJ1-2; 7 bases are a match to TRBD1. Germline V gene lookup returns CDR1 MDHEN and CDR2 SYDVKM. The CDR3 covers 13 residues. J was trimmed by 8 bases and V by 7 bases; bases with no gene match: 10. Written as DNA, the CDR3 is TGTGCCAGCACCGGGGGGACAGTCTACGGCTACACCTTC. This encodes CASTGGTVYGYTF.

This clonotype was observed many times. The chain is built from TRBV10-2 and TRBJ2-7; D is ambiguous. V was shortened by 0 bases and J by 11 bases, with 8 bases between the two germline ends. The CDR3 has 11 amino acids. Germline V gene lookup returns CDR1 WSHSY and CDR2 SAAADI. The CDR3 protein is CASSESEAKYF. The CDR3 DNA follows: TGCGCCAGCAGTGAGTCCGAGGCGAAGTACTTC.

This clonotype was counted only a few times. The chain employs TRBV4-2 and TRBJ2-7; D perhaps matches TRBD2 (6 bases). This CDR3 is built from 15 residues. V lost 1 base, J lost 4 bases, and 14 bases lay in between. Germline V gene data show CDR1 as LGHNA and CDR2 as YNFKEQ. This CDR3 is CASSQALASVYEQYF. Written as DNA, the CDR3 is TGTGCCAGCAGCCAAGCCCTCGCTAGCGTGTACGAGCAGTACTTC.

The chain uses TRBV2 and TRBJ2-3; maybe TRBD1 (5 bases). Germline assignment: CDR1 SNHLY and CDR2 FYNNEI. V was trimmed by 5 bases and J by 0 bases, leaving 9 bases between them. This CDR3 comprises 14 residues. This chain's CDR3 is CASSKTGSTDTQYF. In DNA form, the CDR3 reads TGTGCCAGCAGTAAAACAGGTAGCACAGATACGCAGTATTTT.

This clonotype appeared many times. This chain uses TRBV10-3 with TRBJ1-5; D gene uncertain. V shed 8 bases and J shed 2 bases, with 13 bases lying between them. Germline V gene lookup returns CDR1 ENHRY and CDR2 SYGVKD. CDR3 length: 14 amino acids. Written as DNA, the CDR3 is TGTGCCATCTGGGGAGGGCAGGGCAATCAGCCCCAGCATTTT. Residues: CAIWGGQGNQPQHF.

This clonotype was recorded at least ten times. The chain uses TRBV6-2 or TRBV6-3 and TRBJ2-1; weak D call: TRBD2 (6 bases). Trimming removed 4 bases at V and 8 bases at J, with 12 bases between. CDR3 size: 13 residues. Germline CDR1 and CDR2: MNHEY and SVGEGT. The CDR3 is CASSSTRSHEQFF. CDR3 sequence (DNA): TGTGCCAGCAGTTCGACTAGATCCCATGAGCAGTTCTTC.

CDR3 in DNA: TGTGCCAGCAGTTTAGCCACGACAGGGATTTTGACTGAAGCTTTCTTT. This codes for CASSLATTGILTEAFF. This chain joins TRBV27 and TRBJ1-1; 7 bases are shared with TRBD1. The germline V gene encodes CDR1 MNHEY and CDR2 SMNVEV (reference sequence). J was trimmed by 5 bases and V by 2 bases; bases with no gene match: 11. This CDR3 has 16 amino acids.

This sequence joins TRBV14 and TRBJ2-3; D is unclear. Germline loops: CDR1 SGHDN, CDR2 FVKESK. The V end lost 0 bases, the J end lost 4 bases, and 8 bases lay between the germline ends. The CDR3 extends over 14 amino acids. The CDR3 bases are TGTGCCAGCAGCCAAGAAATCTGGGCAGATACGCAGTATTTT. As protein: CASSQEIWADTQYF.

This clonotype was observed at least ten times. J is TRBJ2-2 and V is TRBV7-7, with TRBD2 as a possible D gene (5 bases). The V gene lost 5 bases and the J gene lost 4 bases, with 17 bases spanning the gap. The CDR3 contains 16 residues. In germline, CDR1 is SSHAT, CDR2 FNYEAQ (reference sequence). The CDR3 DNA reads as TGTGCCAGCAGCGAGGTCATTCCCGCGGGCACCGGGGAGCTGTTTTTT. Amino acid sequence: CASSEVIPAGTGELFF.

The chain joins TRBV29-1 to TRBJ1-2; 9 bases are a match to TRBD1. Trimming cost V 6 bases and J 4 bases; bases outside gene matches: 6. This CDR3 contains 13 residues. Germline CDR1 reads SQVTM; CDR2 reads ANQGSEA. CDR3 bases: TGCAGCGTGGCGGGACAGGGAAGCTATGGCTACACCTTC. Residues: CSVAGQGSYGYTF. Full variable domain (outside the CDR3, taken from reference TRBV29-1 and TRBJ1-2): SAVISQKPSRDICQRGTSLTIQCQVDSQVTMMFWYRQQPGQSLTLIATANQGSEATYESGFVIDKFPISRPNLTFSTLTVSNMSPEDSSIYLCSVAGQGSYGYTFGSGTRLTVV.

This clonotype has a single count. The gene calls are TRBV11-3 and TRBJ2-7, with 14 nucleotides matching TRBD2. Germline-derived CDR1 and CDR2 are SGHNT and YENEEA. The trim removed 5 bases at V and 5 bases at J, leaving 11 bases unmatched. The CDR3 has 17 residues. The CDR3 loop is CASSPRLAGGPKNEQYF. CDR3 nucleotide sequence: TGTGCCAGCAGCCCCCGACTAGCGGGAGGGCCAAAAAACGAGCAGTACTTC.

This clonotype was seen a few times. V usage is TRBV3-1 and J usage is TRBJ2-1; D might be TRBD1 or TRBD2, each matching 6 bases. Trimming stripped 2 bases from V and 3 bases from J, with 14 bases between. Germline V gene sequence: CDR1 LGHDT, CDR2 YNNKEL (reference sequence). The CDR3 sequence is 16 residues long. The CDR3 sequence is CASSQNRGPGYNEQFF. The CDR3 coding sequence is TGTGCCAGCAGCCAAAACCGGGGGCCTGGCTACAATGAGCAGTTCTTC.